Presented here are 22 T cell receptor beta chains from one specimen sequenced in a study of naive and memory T cell subsets. Whole-study findings and limits: A few larger clonotypes appeared in naive repertoires, especially CD8, possibly memory cells re-expressing CD45RA.

For these receptors, no antigen is known. Both TRBC1 and TRBC2 were covered by a beta constant-region primer of two equimolar oligonucleotides. The ligated cDNA underwent four PCR rounds using SP2 and nested alpha and beta constant-region primers. TCRdb called the UMI-ligation and nested PCR reads again in MiXCR, with one record for every CDR3 protein. Of roughly 100,000 distinct CDR3 sequences detected, around 13% appear once; the ten largest clones hold about 3%. The sequencing input was naive CD8+ T cells from blood. All receptors come from a human donor in good health.

In its sample, this clonotype was seen a few times. V and J are TRBV7-9 and TRBJ1-4; 7 bases match TRBD1. This CDR3 has 14 amino acids. The J segment lost 5 bases and the V segment lost 7 bases, leaving 7 bases of the junction unmatched. Germline values: CDR1 SEHNR, CDR2 FQNEAQ (reference sequence). CDR3 sequence reads: CASNPGQPNEKLFF. The CDR3 nucleotides are TGTGCCAGCAACCCGGGACAGCCGAATGAAAAACTGTTTTTT.

This clonotype was seen more than once but under ten times. The chain uses TRBV10-1 and TRBJ2-5; a weak D match, TRBD1 (5 bases). There are 12 residues in the CDR3. Looked up from germline, CDR1 is WNHNN and CDR2 is SYGVQD (reference sequence). V was clipped by 7 bases and J by 3 bases, with 9 bases between them. The CDR3 DNA is TGCGCCAGCACGAGCAGGGAAGAGACCCAGTACTTC. It specifies CASTSREETQYF.

This clonotype has just a few counts. This rearrangement joins TRBV10-3 to TRBJ1-1, with D perhaps matching TRBD1 (5 bases). Germline values: CDR1 ENHRY, CDR2 SYGVKD. V gave up 6 bases and J gave up 7 bases, with 12 bases separating them. The CDR3 has 12 residues. CDR3 nucleotides: TGTGCCATCAGGGGGGGTGTCAATGAAGCTTTCTTT. Translated, it gives CAIRGGVNEAFF.

This clonotype was picked up many times. The chain employs TRBV6-6 and TRBJ1-1; D gene unclear. Germline loops: CDR1 MNHNY, CDR2 SVGAGI (reference sequence). V was cut by 2 bases and J by 6 bases, with 22 bases left in between. This CDR3 contains 17 residues. The CDR3 here is CASSYSVAEIRSAEAFF. CDR3 nucleotide sequence: TGTGCCAGCAGTTACAGCGTAGCAGAAATTAGGTCAGCTGAAGCTTTCTTT.

A few counts support this clonotype. V gene TRBV20-1 combines with J gene TRBJ2-7; possible D gene TRBD2, 6 bases. V was shortened by 5 bases and J by 4 bases, with 18 bases between the two germline ends. CDR1 is DFQATT, CDR2 SNEGSKA, per germline (reference sequence). This CDR3 has 14 residues. The CDR3 nucleotides are TGCAGTGCTTCGGGACTTCCGGACCGGTACGAGCAGTACTTC. Amino acids: CSASGLPDRYEQYF.

This clonotype was detected many times. The CDR3 here is CASSQDLAGELPERADTQYF. In DNA form, the CDR3 reads TGCGCCAGCAGCCAAGATTTAGCGGGAGAGCTGCCTGAGAGGGCAGATACGCAGTATTTT. The rearrangement uses TRBV4-3 and TRBJ2-3; 9 nucleotides line up with TRBD2. CDR3 length: 20 residues. The J segment lost 4 bases and the V segment lost 0 bases, leaving 17 bases of the junction unmatched. Germline CDR1 reads LGHNA; CDR2 reads YSLEER.

Worth noting for this clonotype: The junction departs from the called germline gene at one end, perhaps through a read error. The V call is TRBV12-3 or TRBV12-4, the J call TRBJ2-7, with a weak D call TRBD1 (5 bases). The CDR3 spans 12 residues. Written as DNA, the CDR3 is TGTGCCGGCAGTTTGGGGCTATACGAGCAGTACTTC. Protein product: CAGSLGLYEQYF.

The rearrangement joins TRBV13 to TRBJ2-3; 12 bases map to TRBD2. Germline trimming cut 7 bases from V and 1 base from J; bases unmatched to any gene: 6. The germline V gene has CDR1 PRHDT and CDR2 FYEKMQ (reference sequence). The CDR3 loop spans 16 amino acids. CDR3 in amino acids: CASNPRTSGGTDTQYF. The CDR3 DNA is TGTGCCAGCAACCCCAGGACTAGCGGGGGCACAGATACGCAGTATTTT. The complete variable domain, with remaining parts taken from reference TRBV13 and TRBJ2-3, reads AAGVIQSPRHLIKEKRETATLKCYPIPRHDTVYWYQQGPGQDPQFLISFYEKMQSDKGSIPDRFSAQQFSDYHSELNMSSLELGDSALYFCASNPRTSGGTDTQYFGPGTRLTVL.

The V gene is TRBV20-1, the J gene TRBJ2-7; D is uncertain. Trimming removed 6 bases at V and 6 bases at J, with 15 bases between. Germline-derived CDR1 and CDR2 are DFQATT and SNEGSKA (reference sequence). The CDR3 consists of 12 residues. CDR3 coding DNA: TGCAGTGCCCGAGAGACGGGCTTCGAGCAGTACTTC. Translated, it gives CSARETGFEQYF.

This clonotype was seen only a few times. The chain uses TRBV5-4 and TRBJ2-6, with 7 bases fitting TRBD1. The CDR3 is 18 residues long. Looked up from germline, CDR1 is SGHNT and CDR2 is YYREEE (reference sequence). V shed 4 bases and J 0 bases; nucleotides not matched to a gene: 10. The CDR3 sequence: CASSPQTGSFSGANVLTF. DNA of the CDR3: TGTGCCAGCAGCCCCCAGACAGGGTCGTTCTCTGGGGCCAACGTCCTGACTTTC.

This clonotype was seen at least ten times. This sequence joins TRBV7-9 and TRBJ2-1, with D uncertain. Per germline, CDR1 SEHNR and CDR2 FQNEAQ (reference sequence). With 6 bases removed from V and 9 bases from J, the gap between germline ends came to 9 bases. The length of the CDR3 is 11 residues. The CDR3 coding sequence is TGTGCCAGCAGTTACGATAGTGAGCAGTTCTTC. Protein: CASSYDSEQFF.

This chain connects TRBV30 to TRBJ1-2; D gene uncertain. The ends were cut back, 1 base at V and 7 bases at J, with 16 bases in the middle. This CDR3 has 14 residues. The germline gives CDR1 GTSNPN, CDR2 SVGIG (reference sequence). This CDR3 reads CAWSEIISSGGYTF. DNA for the CDR3: TGTGCCTGGAGTGAAATCATATCCTCAGGTGGCTACACCTTC.

In its sample, this clonotype was seen a few times. The CDR3, as DNA: TGCAGTGCTAGGGGGGTTGCTATCCGGTCCTACAATGAGCAGTTCTTC. Its protein is CSARGVAIRSYNEQFF. This rearrangement joins TRBV20-1 to TRBJ2-1; D might be TRBD1 or TRBD2, each matching 5 bases. The CDR3 consists of 16 residues. The germline V and J ends were trimmed by 3 bases and 1 base, with 16 bases remaining between them. Germline V gene sequence: CDR1 DFQATT, CDR2 SNEGSKA (reference sequence).

The chain couples TRBV28 to TRBJ2-1; D gene uncertain. The CDR3 covers 15 residues. Germline V gene lookup returns CDR1 MDHEN and CDR2 SYDVKM. Trimming cost V 3 bases and J 0 bases, with 9 bases left between them. CDR3 bases: TGTGCCAGCAGTTTTTCCCGATCCTCCTACAATGAGCAGTTCTTC. This encodes CASSFSRSSYNEQFF.

This clonotype was recorded a few times. The V gene is TRBV10-3, the J gene TRBJ2-7; D possibly uses TRBD1 or TRBD2 (6 bases each). Germline CDR1 ENHRY, CDR2 SYGVKD. The CDR3 covers 13 residues. Trimming pared 0 bases from V and 6 bases from J, leaving 9 bases between. The CDR3 coding sequence is TGTGCCATCAGTGAGTCGGGGGGCCCCGAGCAGTACTTC. Its translation: CAISESGGPEQYF.

This clonotype was seen only a few times. V gene TRBV2 combines with J gene TRBJ2-1, with D possibly TRBD1 on 6 matching bases. The V and J ends lost 7 bases and 6 bases respectively, with 16 bases between them. Per the germline V gene, CDR1 is SNHLY and CDR2 is FYNNEI. The CDR3 extends over 14 amino acids. The CDR3 bases are TGTGCCAGCACCGGGGACAAGAGGGGCAATGAGCAGTTCTTC. The encoded protein is CASTGDKRGNEQFF. The full variable domain, in which reference TRBV2 and TRBJ2-1 provide the parts outside the CDR3, is EPEVTQTPSHQVTQMGQEVILRCVPISNHLYFYWYRQILGQKVEFLVSFYNNEISEKSEIFDDQFSVERPDGSNFTLKIRSTKLEDSAMYFCASTGDKRGNEQFFGPGTRLTVL.

J is TRBJ2-7 and V is TRBV7-9, with D uncertain. Germline V gene data show CDR1 as SEHNR and CDR2 as FQNEAQ (reference sequence). Between the trimmed V and J ends, which lost 5 bases and 12 bases, there was a span of 20 bases. CDR3 length: 13 residues. Here the CDR3 reads CASSHEPERTPYF. For the CDR3, the DNA is TGTGCCAGCAGCCATGAACCAGAGAGGACCCCGTACTTC.

The rearrangement links TRBV11-2 to TRBJ2-1; possibly TRBD1 or TRBD2 for D (6 bases each). V was pared by 2 bases and J by 5 bases, with 13 bases between. The CDR3 spans 15 residues. Germline V gives CDR1 SGHAT, CDR2 FQNNGV. This CDR3 reads CASSLLGGTDNEQFF. DNA for the CDR3: TGTGCCAGCAGCTTACTCGGGGGCACAGACAATGAGCAGTTCTTC.

This clonotype has just a few counts. The chain is built from TRBV15 and TRBJ2-7; 8 bases are shared with TRBD1. The CDR3 runs to 15 residues. The ends lost 5 bases at V and 0 bases at J; junction bases unmatched: 6. Germline assignment: CDR1 LNHNV and CDR2 YYDKDF (reference sequence). The CDR3 spells CATSEGQGYSYEQYF. CDR3 DNA: TGTGCCACCAGCGAAGGACAGGGCTACTCCTACGAGCAGTACTTC.

The chain recombines TRBV5-6 with TRBJ2-1; D remains ambiguous. Between the trimmed V and J ends, which lost 4 bases and 9 bases, there was a span of 14 bases. The CDR3 totals 13 residues. Per the germline V gene, CDR1 is SGHDT and CDR2 is YYEEEE. The CDR3 protein is CASSPEVRPEQFF. The CDR3 bases are TGTGCCAGCAGCCCTGAAGTTAGACCTGAGCAGTTCTTC.

V gene TRBV6-2 or TRBV6-3 combines with J gene TRBJ2-7; D gene ambiguous. With 6 bases removed from V and 3 bases from J, the gap between germline ends came to 3 bases. This CDR3 comprises 10 residues. Germline V gene sequence: CDR1 MNHEY, CDR2 SVGEGT. CDR3 in DNA: TGTGCCAGCAGGGACTACGAGCAGTACTTC. It yields the protein CASRDYEQYF.

This clonotype occurred many times. The chain recombines TRBV4-3 with TRBJ2-7, with 7 bases identical to TRBD1. This CDR3 has 15 amino acids. Losses at the gene ends were 0 bases for V and 0 bases for J; bases not matched to a gene: 2. The germline V gene has CDR1 LGHNA and CDR2 YSLEER. Written as DNA, the CDR3 is TGCGCCAGCAGCCAAGAGACAGGGTACTCCTACGAGCAGTACTTC. It codes for CASSQETGYSYEQYF.